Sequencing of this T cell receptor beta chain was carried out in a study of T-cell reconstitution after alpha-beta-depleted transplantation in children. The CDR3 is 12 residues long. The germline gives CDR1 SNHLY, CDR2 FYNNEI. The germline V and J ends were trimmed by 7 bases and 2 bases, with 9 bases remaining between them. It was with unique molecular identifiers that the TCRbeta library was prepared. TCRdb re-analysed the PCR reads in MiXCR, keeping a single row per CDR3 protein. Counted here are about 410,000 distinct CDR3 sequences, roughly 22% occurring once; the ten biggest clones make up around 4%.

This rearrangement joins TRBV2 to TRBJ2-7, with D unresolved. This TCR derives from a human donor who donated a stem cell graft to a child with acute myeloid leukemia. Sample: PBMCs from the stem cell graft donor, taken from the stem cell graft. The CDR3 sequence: CASIARAYEQYF. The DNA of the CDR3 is TGTGCCAGCATCGCACGGGCCTACGAGCAGTACTTC.